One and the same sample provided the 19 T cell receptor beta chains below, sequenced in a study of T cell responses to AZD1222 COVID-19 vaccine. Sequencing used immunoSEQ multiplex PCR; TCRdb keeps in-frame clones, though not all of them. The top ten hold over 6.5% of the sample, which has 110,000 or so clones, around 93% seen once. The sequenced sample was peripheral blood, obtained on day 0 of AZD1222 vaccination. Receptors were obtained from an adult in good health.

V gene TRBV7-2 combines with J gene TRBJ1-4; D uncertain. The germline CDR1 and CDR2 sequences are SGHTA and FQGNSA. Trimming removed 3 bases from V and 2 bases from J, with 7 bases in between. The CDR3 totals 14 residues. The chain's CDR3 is CASSFGATNEKLFF. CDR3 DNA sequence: TGTGCCAGCAGCTTTGGTGCGACTAATGAAAAACTGTTTTTT. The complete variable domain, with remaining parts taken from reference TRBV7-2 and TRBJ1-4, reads GAGVSQSPSNKVTEKGKDVELRCDPISGHTALYWYRQSLGQGLEFLIYFQGNSAPDKSGLPSDRFSAERTGGSVSTLTIQRTQQEDSAVYLCASSFGATNEKLFFGSGTQLSVL.

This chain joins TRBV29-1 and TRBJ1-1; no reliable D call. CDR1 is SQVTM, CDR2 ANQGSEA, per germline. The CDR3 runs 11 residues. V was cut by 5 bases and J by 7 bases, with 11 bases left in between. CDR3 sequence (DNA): TGCAGCGTTCGCAATAGCCTTGAAGCTTTCTTT. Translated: CSVRNSLEAFF. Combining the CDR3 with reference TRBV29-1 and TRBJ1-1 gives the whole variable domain SAVISQKPSRDICQRGTSLTIQCQVDSQVTMMFWYRQQPGQSLTLIATANQGSEATYESGFVIDKFPISRPNLTFSTLTVSNMSPEDSSIYLCSVRNSLEAFFGQGTRLTVV.

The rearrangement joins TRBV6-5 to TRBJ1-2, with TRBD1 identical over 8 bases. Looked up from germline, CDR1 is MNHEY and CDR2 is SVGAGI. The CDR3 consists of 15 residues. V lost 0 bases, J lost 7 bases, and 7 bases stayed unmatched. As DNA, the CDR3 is TGTGCCAGCAGTTACTCAGGCCAGGGGGCGAGTGGCTACACCTTC. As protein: CASSYSGQGASGYTF.

This CDR3 reads CASSLKGGHPAPDTQYF. CDR3 DNA: TGTGCCAGCAGCCTAAAAGGCGGACACCCCGCACCAGATACGCAGTATTTT. The V call is TRBV3-1 (or the pseudogene TRBV3-2), the J call TRBJ2-3, with D possibly matching TRBD1 (5 bases). Germline CDR1 LGHDT, CDR2 YNNKEL (reference sequence). The V gene lost 4 bases and the J gene lost 4 bases, with 21 bases spanning the gap. The CDR3 length is 17 residues.

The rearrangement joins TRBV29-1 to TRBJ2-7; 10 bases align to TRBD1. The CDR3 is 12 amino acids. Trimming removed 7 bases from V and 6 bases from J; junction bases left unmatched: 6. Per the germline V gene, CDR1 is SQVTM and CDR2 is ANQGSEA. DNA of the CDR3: TGCAGCGGGGGGACAGGGGAAGTCGAGCAGTACTTC. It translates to CSGGTGEVEQYF.

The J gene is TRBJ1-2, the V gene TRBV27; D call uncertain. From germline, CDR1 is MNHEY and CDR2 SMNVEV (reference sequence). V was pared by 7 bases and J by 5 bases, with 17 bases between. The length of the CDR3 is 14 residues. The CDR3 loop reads CASTPLPGSYGYTF. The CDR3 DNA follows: TGTGCCAGCACCCCCCTCCCGGGGAGTTATGGCTACACCTTC.

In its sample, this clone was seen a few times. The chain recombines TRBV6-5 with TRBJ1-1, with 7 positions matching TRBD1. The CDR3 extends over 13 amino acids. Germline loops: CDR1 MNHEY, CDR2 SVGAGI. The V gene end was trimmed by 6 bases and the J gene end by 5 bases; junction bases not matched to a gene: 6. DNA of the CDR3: TGTGCCAGCAGCCCCCAGGGGGTGACTGAAGCTTTCTTT. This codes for CASSPQGVTEAFF.

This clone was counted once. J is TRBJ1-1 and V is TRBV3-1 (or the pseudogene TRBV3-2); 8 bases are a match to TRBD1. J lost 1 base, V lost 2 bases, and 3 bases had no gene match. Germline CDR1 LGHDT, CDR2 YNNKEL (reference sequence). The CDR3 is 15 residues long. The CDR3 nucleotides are TGTGCCAGCAGCCAACTTGGACAGGGGAACACTGAAGCTTTCTTT. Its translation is CASSQLGQGNTEAFF.

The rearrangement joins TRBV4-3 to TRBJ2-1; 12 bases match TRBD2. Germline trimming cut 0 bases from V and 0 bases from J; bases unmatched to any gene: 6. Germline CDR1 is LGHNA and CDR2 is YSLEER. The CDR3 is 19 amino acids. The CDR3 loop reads CASSQDGLAGTTSYNEQFF. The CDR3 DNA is TGCGCCAGCAGCCAAGACGGACTAGCGGGGACAACCTCCTACAATGAGCAGTTCTTC.

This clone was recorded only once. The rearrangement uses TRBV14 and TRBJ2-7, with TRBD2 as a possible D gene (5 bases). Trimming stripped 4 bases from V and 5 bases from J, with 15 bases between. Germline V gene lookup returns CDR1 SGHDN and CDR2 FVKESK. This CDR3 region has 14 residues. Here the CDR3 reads CASSRLDSPHEQYF. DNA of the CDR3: TGTGCCAGCAGCCGCTTGGACTCTCCGCACGAGCAGTACTTC.

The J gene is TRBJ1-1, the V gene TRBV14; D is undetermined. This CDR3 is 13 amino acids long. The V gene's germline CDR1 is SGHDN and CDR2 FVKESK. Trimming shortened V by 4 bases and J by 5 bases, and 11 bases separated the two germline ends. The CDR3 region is CASSLSDGTEAFF. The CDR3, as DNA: TGTGCCAGCAGCCTTTCGGACGGAACTGAAGCTTTCTTT.

CDR3 DNA sequence: TGTGCCAGCAGTCCCCGAAGGCCGGGGAACTACAATGAGCAGTTCTTC. It translates to CASSPRRPGNYNEQFF. The chain is built from TRBV27 and TRBJ2-1, with D perhaps matching TRBD2 (5 bases). CDR1 is MNHEY, CDR2 SMNVEV, per germline (reference sequence). This CDR3 contains 16 residues. The ends were cut back, 5 bases at V and 3 bases at J, with 17 bases in the middle.

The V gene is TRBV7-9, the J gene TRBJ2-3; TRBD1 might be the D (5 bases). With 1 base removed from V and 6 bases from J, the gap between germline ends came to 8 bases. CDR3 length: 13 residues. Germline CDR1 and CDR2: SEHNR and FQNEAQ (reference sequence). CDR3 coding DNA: TGTGCCAGCAGCTTAGGGGCAGGGGATACGCAGTATTTT. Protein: CASSLGAGDTQYF.

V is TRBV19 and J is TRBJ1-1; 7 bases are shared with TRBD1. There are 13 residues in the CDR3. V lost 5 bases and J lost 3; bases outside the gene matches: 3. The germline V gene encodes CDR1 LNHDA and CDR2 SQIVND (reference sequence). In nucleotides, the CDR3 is TGTGCCAGTAGTCCTGACAGGGACACTGAAGCTTTCTTT. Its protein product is CASSPDRDTEAFF.

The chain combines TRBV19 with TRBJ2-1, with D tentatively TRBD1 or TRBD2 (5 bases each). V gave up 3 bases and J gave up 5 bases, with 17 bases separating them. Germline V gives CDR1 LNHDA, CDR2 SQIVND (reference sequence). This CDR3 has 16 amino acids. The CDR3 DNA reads TGTGCCAGTAGTATCCGGGTGGGGGTAACTGACAATGAGCAGTTCTTC. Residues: CASSIRVGVTDNEQFF.

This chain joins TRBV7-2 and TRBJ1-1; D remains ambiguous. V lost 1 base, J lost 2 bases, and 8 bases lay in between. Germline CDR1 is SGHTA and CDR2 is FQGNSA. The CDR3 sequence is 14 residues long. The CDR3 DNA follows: TGTGCCAGCAGCTTAGGACTCTTAAACACTGAAGCTTTCTTT. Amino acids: CASSLGLLNTEAFF.

As DNA, the CDR3 is TGTGCCAGCAGTTTTCGGGACCGTCCGCATACGCAGTATTTT. This gives the protein CASSFRDRPHTQYF. The chain uses TRBV6-2 or TRBV6-3 and TRBJ2-3; D possibly matches TRBD1 or TRBD2 (5 bases each). Looked up from germline, CDR1 is MNHEY and CDR2 is SVGEGT. The CDR3 covers 14 residues. Trimming took 4 bases from V and 7 from J, leaving 15 bases between them.

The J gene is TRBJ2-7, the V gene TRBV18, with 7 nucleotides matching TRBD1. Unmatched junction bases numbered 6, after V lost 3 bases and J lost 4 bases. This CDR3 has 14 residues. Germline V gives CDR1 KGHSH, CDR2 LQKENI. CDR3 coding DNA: TGTGCCAGCTCACCCGGGACAGCAACTTACGAGCAGTACTTC. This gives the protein CASSPGTATYEQYF.

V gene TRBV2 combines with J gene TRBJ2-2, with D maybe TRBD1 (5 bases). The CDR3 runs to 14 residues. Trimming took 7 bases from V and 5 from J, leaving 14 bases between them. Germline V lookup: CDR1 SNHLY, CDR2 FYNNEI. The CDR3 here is CASTLRGGTGELFF. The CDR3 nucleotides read TGTGCCAGCACTTTAAGGGGTGGTACCGGGGAGCTGTTTTTT.